These 28 T cell receptor beta chains came from one sample sequenced in a study of cytomegalovirus exposure and HLA in healthy donors. The PCR employed 60 Vbeta primers together with 13 Jbeta primers. Repertoires were generated with immunoSEQ multiplex PCR, while TCRdb's copy carries only in-frame clones and drops some. The specimen's table records 200,000 to 250,000 clones. Sequencing was carried out using PBMCs. Every receptor here comes from a woman under 40 in good health and CMV-seropositive.

The DNA of the CDR3 is TGTGCCAGCAGTTCTGCCGGGACAGTCCAAGAGACCCAGTACTTC. Translated, it gives CASSSAGTVQETQYF. This rearrangement joins TRBV28 to TRBJ2-5; the match to TRBD1 covers 7 bases. From germline, CDR1 is MDHEN and CDR2 SYDVKM. V dropped 4 bases and J dropped 1; count of bases not matched to a gene: 6. This CDR3 is 15 amino acids long.

The rearrangement joins TRBV15 to TRBJ2-1; 10 bases map to TRBD2. From germline, CDR1 is LNHNV and CDR2 YYDKDF (reference sequence). The CDR3 runs to 16 residues. After removal of 3 bases from V and 5 bases from J, the junction contained 7 bases not matched to a gene. DNA of the CDR3: TGTGCCACCAGCAGTAGATCCGGACTAGCGGACAATGAGCAGTTCTTC. Its protein product is CATSSRSGLADNEQFF.

The chain has TRBV11-2 and TRBJ1-1, with D perhaps TRBD1 (6 bases). The germline V gene has CDR1 SGHAT and CDR2 FQNNGV. CDR3 length equals 12 residues. Trimming took 1 base from V and 7 from J, leaving 7 bases between them. CDR3 nucleotides: TGTGCCAGCAGCTTAGGGACAGTTGAAGCTTTCTTT. This translates into CASSLGTVEAFF.

The rearrangement uses TRBV2 and TRBJ1-1; possible D gene TRBD1, 5 bases. The CDR3 has 14 residues. Germline CDR1 and CDR2: SNHLY and FYNNEI. V was trimmed by 0 bases and J by 4 bases, leaving 9 bases between them. Here the CDR3 reads CASSEARRGTEAFF. As DNA, the CDR3 is TGTGCCAGCAGTGAAGCGCGAAGGGGCACTGAAGCTTTCTTT.

The chain employs TRBV25-1 and TRBJ1-1; D gene ambiguous. Germline V gene sequence: CDR1 MGHDK, CDR2 SYGVNS. The CDR3 is 12 amino acids. V lost 1 base to trimming and J lost 7 bases, with 7 bases between them. The CDR3 spells CASSEFGSEAFF. CDR3 bases: TGTGCCAGCAGTGAATTTGGGAGTGAAGCTTTCTTT.

The rearrangement links TRBV5-1 to TRBJ2-2; tentatively, D is TRBD2 (5 bases). The CDR3 has 14 residues. Germline loops: CDR1 SGHRS, CDR2 YFSETQ. Between the trimmed V and J ends, which lost 3 bases and 4 bases, there was a span of 10 bases. The CDR3 spells CASSSPGLTGELFF. For the CDR3, the DNA is TGCGCCAGCAGCTCCCCAGGACTCACCGGGGAGCTGTTTTTT.

This chain connects TRBV9 to TRBJ2-1; 7 bases are shared with TRBD1. Germline V lookup: CDR1 SGDLS, CDR2 YYNGEE. Trimming cost V 4 bases and J 14 bases; bases outside gene matches: 21. The CDR3 runs to 16 residues. The DNA for the CDR3 is TGTGCCAGCAGCCCCTTGGACAGGTTGTCTCCCGTAGGGGAGTTCTTC. Protein: CASSPLDRLSPVGEFF.

CDR3 loop: CASSLYTGIRGNTIYF. DNA for the CDR3: TGCGCCAGCAGCTTGTACACGGGAATAAGGGGAAACACCATATATTTT. The V gene is TRBV5-1, the J gene TRBJ1-3, with D uncertain. V lost 1 base and J 4 bases, leaving 15 bases between the germline ends. Looked up from germline, CDR1 is SGHRS and CDR2 is YFSETQ. The CDR3 is made up of 16 amino acids.

This rearrangement joins TRBV1 to TRBJ2-3; no DNA check was done on the table's D call, TRBD2. TRBV1 is flagged as a pseudogene. This CDR3 spans 17 amino acids. CDR3 nucleotides: TGCACCAGATACCATAGCGGGAGGGGACGAGACACAGATACGCAGTATTTT. Residues: CTRYHSGRGRDTDTQYF.

The gene calls are TRBV5-1 and TRBJ2-1; tentatively, D is TRBD2 (7 bases). The V gene's germline CDR1 is SGHRS and CDR2 YFSETQ. The length of the CDR3 is 14 residues. The V and J ends lost 7 bases and 3 bases respectively, with 14 bases between them. CDR3 nucleotide sequence: TGCGCCAGCCGCGTCGGGGGGCTCTACAATGAGCAGTTCTTC. Protein product: CASRVGGLYNEQFF.

This sequence joins TRBV25-1 and TRBJ1-3, with D hard to call. CDR1 and CDR2 from the germline V gene are MGHDK and SYGVNS. The CDR3 runs to 16 residues. V shed 0 bases and J shed 2 bases, with 11 bases lying between them. The CDR3 is CASSEYPGRPGNTIYF. CDR3 sequence (DNA): TGTGCCAGCAGTGAATACCCAGGCCGGCCTGGAAACACCATATATTTT. The whole variable domain, remainder taken from reference TRBV25-1 and TRBJ1-3, is EADIYQTPRYLVIGTGKKITLECSQTMGHDKMYWYQQDPGMELHLIHYSYGVNSTEKGDLSSESTVSRIRTEHFPLTLESARPSHTSQYLCASSEYPGRPGNTIYFGEGSWLTVV.

The chain combines TRBV7-6 with TRBJ1-1, with D tentatively TRBD1 (5 bases). The CDR3 consists of 13 residues. Germline V gene sequence: CDR1 SGHVS, CDR2 FNYEAQ. Between the trimmed V and J ends, which lost 5 bases and 4 bases, there was a span of 11 bases. The CDR3 DNA reads TGTGCCAGCAGCCCTGACAGCCGCACTGAAGCTTTCTTT. It translates to CASSPDSRTEAFF.

This chain links TRBV6-5 with TRBJ2-7; 10 bases agree with TRBD2. V was pared by 6 bases and J by 4 bases, with 3 bases of the junction left unmatched. This CDR3 is 13 amino acids long. The germline gives CDR1 MNHEY, CDR2 SVGAGI. CDR3 coding DNA: TGTGCCAGCAGGAAGACTAGCGGGTACGAGCAGTACTTC. It translates to CASRKTSGYEQYF.

The chain joins TRBV5-6 to TRBJ2-3; 9 nucleotides align to TRBD2. The CDR3 is made up of 15 amino acids. Germline loops: CDR1 SGHDT, CDR2 YYEEEE. V was clipped by 0 bases and J by 7 bases; unmatched bases: 6. As DNA, the CDR3 is TGTGCCAGCAGCTTGGCAACTAGCGGGCGGCATACGCAGTATTTT. It codes for CASSLATSGRHTQYF.

The rearrangement uses TRBV7-7 and TRBJ2-5, with D possibly matching TRBD1 (6 bases). This CDR3 is built from 14 residues. Between the trimmed V and J ends, which lost 5 bases and 4 bases, there was a span of 14 bases. From germline, CDR1 is SSHAT and CDR2 FNYEAQ (reference sequence). The CDR3 sequence: CASSPQGWGETQYF. The CDR3, as DNA: TGTGCCAGCAGCCCACAGGGTTGGGGAGAGACCCAGTACTTC. The complete variable domain, with remaining parts taken from reference TRBV7-7 and TRBJ2-5, reads GAGVSQSPRYKVTKRGQDVTLRCDPISSHATLYWYQQALGQGPEFLTYFNYEAQPDKSGLPSDRFSAERPEGSISTLTIQRTEQRDSAMYRCASSPQGWGETQYFGPGTRLLVL.

The chain recombines TRBV6-1 with TRBJ1-2; TRBD1 aligns across 9 bases. The CDR3 totals 15 residues. The germline V gene has CDR1 MNHNS and CDR2 SASEGT. V lost 7 bases and J lost 2; bases outside the gene matches: 8. The CDR3 sequence: CASTLDRGGNYGYTF. The CDR3 DNA reads as TGTGCCAGCACCCTGGACAGGGGAGGGAACTATGGCTACACCTTC.

This chain uses TRBV5-1 with TRBJ1-5; 9 bases are a match to TRBD1. The CDR3 spans 14 residues. Germline CDR1 is SGHRS and CDR2 is YFSETQ. V lost 0 bases and J lost 7; bases outside the gene matches: 2. The chain's CDR3 is CASSLGQGGQPQHF. The CDR3 nucleotides read TGCGCCAGCAGCTTGGGACAGGGGGGACAGCCCCAGCATTTT.

The genes are TRBV4-1 and TRBJ1-2; a possible D gene is TRBD1 (6 bases). Looked up from germline, CDR1 is MGHRA and CDR2 is YSYEKL. This CDR3 contains 14 residues. V was cut by 2 bases and J by 4 bases, with 11 bases left in between. CDR3 sequence reads: CASSQIQGGYGYTF. The CDR3 coding sequence is TGCGCCAGCAGCCAAATACAGGGTGGCTATGGCTACACCTTC.

The V and J genes are TRBV11-2 and TRBJ2-5; TRBD2 aligns across 11 bases. Germline V gives CDR1 SGHAT, CDR2 FQNNGV. This CDR3 comprises 17 residues. Trimming cost V 7 bases and J 5 bases; bases outside gene matches: 15. As DNA, the CDR3 is TGTGCCAGCAACCCAGGGATTAGCGGGGGGGCTCGGGAGACCCAGTACTTC. This translates into CASNPGISGGARETQYF.

This chain uses TRBV5-1 with TRBJ1-3; TRBD1 might be the D (6 bases). The V gene's germline CDR1 is SGHRS and CDR2 YFSETQ. This CDR3 is 15 amino acids long. Between the trimmed V and J ends, which lost 1 base and 2 bases, there was a span of 10 bases. The CDR3 region has the DNA TGCGCCAGCAGCTTGTTTGGACAGACTGGAAACACCATATATTTT. This sequence encodes CASSLFGQTGNTIYF.

The rearrangement uses TRBV19 and TRBJ2-7; 7 bases map to TRBD1. CDR1 and CDR2 (germline): LNHDA, SQIVND (reference sequence). This CDR3 contains 14 residues. Trimming cost V 5 bases and J 2 bases; bases outside gene matches: 6. CDR3 sequence reads: CASSRTGVPYEQYF. The CDR3 nucleotides are TGTGCCAGTAGTCGGACAGGAGTACCCTACGAGCAGTACTTC.

The V and J genes are TRBV2 and TRBJ1-1, with 7 bases lining up with TRBD1. Germline V gene data show CDR1 as SNHLY and CDR2 as FYNNEI. The CDR3 contains 13 residues. J gave up 10 bases and V 4 bases, and 9 bases lay outside the gene matches. The CDR3 spells CASSGHTGVGAFF. The DNA of the CDR3 is TGTGCCAGCAGTGGTCATACAGGGGTGGGAGCTTTCTTT.

The CDR3 region has the DNA TGTGCCAGCAGCTTGGCTCTAGCGGGAAGACAAGAGACCCAGTACTTC. Translated: CASSLALAGRQETQYF. The rearrangement joins TRBV5-8 to TRBJ2-5; 9 nucleotides agree with TRBD2. Germline assignment: CDR1 SGHTS and CDR2 YDEGEE. The CDR3 length is 16 residues. The J segment lost 2 bases and the V segment lost 0 bases, leaving 5 bases of the junction unmatched.

This chain connects TRBV10-3 to TRBJ2-7; tentatively, D is TRBD2 (5 bases). Deletions cut 2 bases from V and 9 bases from J, with 17 bases between. This CDR3 region has 14 residues. The germline CDR1 and CDR2 sequences are ENHRY and SYGVKD. CDR3 region: CAISEPGRGFWQYF. In DNA, the CDR3 is TGTGCCATCAGTGAGCCTGGGAGAGGGTTTTGGCAGTACTTC.

V is TRBV28 and J is TRBJ2-5, with TRBD2 as a possible D gene (5 bases). The CDR3 consists of 13 residues. CDR1 and CDR2 from the germline V gene are MDHEN and SYDVKM. V was shortened by 5 bases and J by 11 bases, with 18 bases between the two germline ends. CDR3: CASSTRTSWEQYF. Here the CDR3 DNA reads TGTGCCAGCAGTACACGGACGAGCTGGGAGCAGTACTTC.

The rearrangement uses TRBV5-6 and TRBJ2-5; TRBD2 might be the D (6 bases). The CDR3 is 13 residues long. Per germline, CDR1 SGHDT and CDR2 YYEEEE. Trimming stripped 1 base from V and 3 bases from J, with 7 bases between. CDR3: CASSLTGEETQYF. In DNA, the CDR3 is TGTGCCAGCAGCTTGACGGGGGAAGAGACCCAGTACTTC.

V gene TRBV29-1 combines with J gene TRBJ2-1; a weak D match, TRBD1 (5 bases). The CDR3 sequence is 10 residues long. The V gene's germline CDR1 is SQVTM and CDR2 ANQGSEA. Trimming shortened V by 6 bases and J by 13 bases, and 13 bases separated the two germline ends. CDR3 protein: CSVVRGHQFF. Here the CDR3 DNA reads TGCAGCGTCGTCCGAGGACACCAGTTCTTC.

This chain connects TRBV15 to TRBJ1-5, with a weak D call TRBD1 (6 bases). The V end lost 0 bases, the J end lost 3 bases, and 9 bases lay between the germline ends. Germline V gene data show CDR1 as LNHNV and CDR2 as YYDKDF (reference sequence). The CDR3 is 15 residues long. This chain's CDR3 is CATSRDYRDNQPQHF. The CDR3 DNA sequence: TGTGCCACCAGCAGAGATTACAGGGACAATCAGCCCCAGCATTTT. Together with reference TRBV15 and TRBJ1-5, the CDR3 gives the full variable domain: DAMVIQNPRYQVTQFGKPVTLSCSQTLNHNVMYWYQQKSSQAPKLLFHYYDKDFNNEADTPDNFQSRRPNTSFCFLDIRSPGLGDTAMYLCATSRDYRDNQPQHFGDGTRLSIL.